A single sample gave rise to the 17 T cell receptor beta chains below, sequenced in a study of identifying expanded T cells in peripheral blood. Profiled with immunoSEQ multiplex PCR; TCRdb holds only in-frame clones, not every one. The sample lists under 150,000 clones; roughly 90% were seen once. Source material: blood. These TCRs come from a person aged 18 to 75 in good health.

The CDR3 region is CASSYSGAGAYEKLFF. The CDR3 nucleotides read TGTGCCAGCAGTTACTCCGGAGCGGGGGCGTATGAAAAACTGTTTTTT. The chain recombines TRBV6-5 with TRBJ1-4; D is possibly TRBD1 (6 bases). V was pared by 0 bases and J by 6 bases, with 14 bases between. This CDR3 comprises 16 residues. Germline V CDR1 and CDR2: MNHEY, SVGAGI.

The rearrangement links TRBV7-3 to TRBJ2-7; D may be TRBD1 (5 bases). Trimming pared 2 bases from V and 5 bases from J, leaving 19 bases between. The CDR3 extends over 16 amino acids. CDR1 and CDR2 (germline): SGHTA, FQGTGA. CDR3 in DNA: TGTGCCAGCAGCTTAGCTTTGACAGAAACCCGCCACGAGCAGTACTTC. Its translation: CASSLALTETRHEQYF. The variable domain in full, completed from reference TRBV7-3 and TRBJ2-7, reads GAGVSQTPSNKVTEKGKYVELRCDPISGHTALYWYRQSLGQGPEFLIYFQGTGAADDSGLPNDRFFAVRPEGSVSTLKIQRTERGDSAVYLCASSLALTETRHEQYFGPGTRLTVT.

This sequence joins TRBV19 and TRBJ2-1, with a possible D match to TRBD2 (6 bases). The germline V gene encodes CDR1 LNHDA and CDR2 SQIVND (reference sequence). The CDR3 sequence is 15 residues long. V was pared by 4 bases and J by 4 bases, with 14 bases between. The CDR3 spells CASSREDYGYNEQFF. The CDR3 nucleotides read TGTGCCAGTAGTAGGGAGGACTATGGGTACAATGAGCAGTTCTTC. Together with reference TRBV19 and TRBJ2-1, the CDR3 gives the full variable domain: DGGITQSPKYLFRKEGQNVTLSCEQNLNHDAMYWYRQDPGQGLRLIYYSQIVNDFQKGDIAEGYSVSREKKESFPLTVTSAQKNPTAFYLCASSREDYGYNEQFFGPGTRLTVL.

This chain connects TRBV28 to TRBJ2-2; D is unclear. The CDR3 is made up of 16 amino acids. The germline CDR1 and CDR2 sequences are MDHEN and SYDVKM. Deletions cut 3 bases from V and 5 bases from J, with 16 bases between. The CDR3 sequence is CASSFGFGPRTGELFF. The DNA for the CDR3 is TGTGCCAGCAGTTTTGGGTTCGGGCCCCGGACCGGGGAGCTGTTTTTT.

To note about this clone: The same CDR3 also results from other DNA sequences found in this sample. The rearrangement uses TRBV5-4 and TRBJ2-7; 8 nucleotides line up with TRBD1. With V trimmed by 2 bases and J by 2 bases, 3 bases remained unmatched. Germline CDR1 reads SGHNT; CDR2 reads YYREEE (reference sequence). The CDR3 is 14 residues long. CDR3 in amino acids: CASSLGQGPYEQYF. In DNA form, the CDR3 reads TGTGCCAGCAGCTTAGGACAGGGCCCCTACGAGCAGTACTTC. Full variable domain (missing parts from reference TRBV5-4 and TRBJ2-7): ETGVTQSPTHLIKTRGQQVTLRCSSQSGHNTVSWYQQALGQGPQFIFQYYREEENGRGNFPPRFSGLQFPNYSSELNVNALELDDSALYLCASSLGQGPYEQYFGPGTRLTVT.

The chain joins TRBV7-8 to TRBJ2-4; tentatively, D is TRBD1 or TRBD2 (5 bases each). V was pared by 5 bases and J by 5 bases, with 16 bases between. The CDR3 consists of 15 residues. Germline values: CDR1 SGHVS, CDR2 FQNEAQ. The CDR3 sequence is CASSPMVGRENIQYF. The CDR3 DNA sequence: TGTGCCAGCAGCCCCATGGTGGGGCGGGAAAACATTCAGTACTTC. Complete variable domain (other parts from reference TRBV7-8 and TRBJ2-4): GAGVSQSPRYKVAKRGQDVALRCDPISGHVSLFWYQQALGQGPEFLTYFQNEAQLDKSGLPSDRFFAERPEGSVSTLKIQRTQQEDSAVYLCASSPMVGRENIQYFGAGTRLSVL.

CDR3 nucleotides: TGTGCCAGCAGCACGGGACAGTCCATCGGCGAGCAGTACTTC. Translated: CASSTGQSIGEQYF. V usage is TRBV6-5 and J usage is TRBJ2-7, with 7 bases fitting TRBD1. Trimming removed 6 bases from V and 6 bases from J; junction bases left unmatched: 11. Germline V CDR1 and CDR2: MNHEY, SVGAGI. CDR3 length: 14 amino acids.

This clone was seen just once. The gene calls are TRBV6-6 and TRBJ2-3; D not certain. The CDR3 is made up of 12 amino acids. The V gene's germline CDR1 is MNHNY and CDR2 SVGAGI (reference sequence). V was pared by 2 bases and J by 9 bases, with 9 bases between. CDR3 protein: CASSYREDTQYF. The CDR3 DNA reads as TGTGCCAGCAGTTACCGAGAGGACACGCAGTATTTT.

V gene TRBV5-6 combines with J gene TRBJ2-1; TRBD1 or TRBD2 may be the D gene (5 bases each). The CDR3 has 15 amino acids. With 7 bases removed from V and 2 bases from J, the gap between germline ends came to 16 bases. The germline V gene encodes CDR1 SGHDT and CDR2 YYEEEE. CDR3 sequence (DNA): TGTGCCAGCTTAAGTCTCGGGGCCGCCTACAATGAGCAGTTCTTC. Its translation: CASLSLGAAYNEQFF.

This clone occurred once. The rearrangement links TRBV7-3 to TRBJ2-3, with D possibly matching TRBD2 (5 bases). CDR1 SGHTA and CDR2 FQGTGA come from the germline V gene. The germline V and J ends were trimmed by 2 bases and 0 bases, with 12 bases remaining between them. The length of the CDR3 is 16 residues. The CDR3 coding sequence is TGTGCCAGCAGCTTAGAGCGGAGTGGGAGCACAGATACGCAGTATTTT. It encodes CASSLERSGSTDTQYF.

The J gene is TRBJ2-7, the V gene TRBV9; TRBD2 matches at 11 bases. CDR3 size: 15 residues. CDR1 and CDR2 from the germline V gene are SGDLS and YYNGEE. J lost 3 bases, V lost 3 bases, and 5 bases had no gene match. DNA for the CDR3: TGTGCCAGCAGCGCCGGTAGCGGGAGGGACTACGAGCAGTACTTC. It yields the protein CASSAGSGRDYEQYF.

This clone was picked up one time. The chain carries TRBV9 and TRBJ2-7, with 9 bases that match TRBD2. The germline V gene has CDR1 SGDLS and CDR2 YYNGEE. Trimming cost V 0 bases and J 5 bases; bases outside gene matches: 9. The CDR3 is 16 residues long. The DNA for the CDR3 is TGTGCCAGCAGCGTAGCTACGGCGGGAGGGCCACACGAGCAGTACTTC. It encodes CASSVATAGGPHEQYF. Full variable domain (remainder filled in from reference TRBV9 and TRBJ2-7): DSGVTQTPKHLITATGQRVTLRCSPRSGDLSVYWYQQSLDQGLQFLIQYYNGEERAKGNILERFSAQQFPDLHSELNLSSLELGDSALYFCASSVATAGGPHEQYFGPGTRLTVT.

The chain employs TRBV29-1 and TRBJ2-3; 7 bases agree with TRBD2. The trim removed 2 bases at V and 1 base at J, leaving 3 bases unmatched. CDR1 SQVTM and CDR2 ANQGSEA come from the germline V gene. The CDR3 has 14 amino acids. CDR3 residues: CSVETGGGTDTQYF. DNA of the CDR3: TGCAGCGTTGAAACGGGAGGAGGCACAGATACGCAGTATTTT.

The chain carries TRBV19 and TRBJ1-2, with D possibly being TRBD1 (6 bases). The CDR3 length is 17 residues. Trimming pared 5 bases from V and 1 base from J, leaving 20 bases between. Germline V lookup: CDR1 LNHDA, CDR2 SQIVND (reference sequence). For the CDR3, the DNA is TGTGCCAGTAGTCTCAGGGACACCTCAGCTTTTAACTATGGCTACACCTTC. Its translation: CASSLRDTSAFNYGYTF.

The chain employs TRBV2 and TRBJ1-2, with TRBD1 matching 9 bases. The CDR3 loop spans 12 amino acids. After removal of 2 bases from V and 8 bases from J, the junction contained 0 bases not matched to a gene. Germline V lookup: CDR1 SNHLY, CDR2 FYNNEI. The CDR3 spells CASSETGGGYTF. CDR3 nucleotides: TGTGCCAGCAGTGAAACAGGGGGCGGCTACACCTTC.

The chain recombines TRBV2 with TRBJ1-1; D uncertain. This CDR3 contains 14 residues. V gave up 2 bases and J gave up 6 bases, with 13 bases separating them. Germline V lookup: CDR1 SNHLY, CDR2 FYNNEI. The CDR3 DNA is TGTGCCAGCAGTGAAATACCCAGGAAGCCTGAAGCTTTCTTT. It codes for CASSEIPRKPEAFF.

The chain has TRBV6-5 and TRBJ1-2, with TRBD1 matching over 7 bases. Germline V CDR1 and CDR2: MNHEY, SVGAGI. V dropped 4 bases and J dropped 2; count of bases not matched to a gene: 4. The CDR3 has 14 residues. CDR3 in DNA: TGTGCCAGCAGTTGGGGGACAGACAACTATGGCTACACCTTC. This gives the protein CASSWGTDNYGYTF.